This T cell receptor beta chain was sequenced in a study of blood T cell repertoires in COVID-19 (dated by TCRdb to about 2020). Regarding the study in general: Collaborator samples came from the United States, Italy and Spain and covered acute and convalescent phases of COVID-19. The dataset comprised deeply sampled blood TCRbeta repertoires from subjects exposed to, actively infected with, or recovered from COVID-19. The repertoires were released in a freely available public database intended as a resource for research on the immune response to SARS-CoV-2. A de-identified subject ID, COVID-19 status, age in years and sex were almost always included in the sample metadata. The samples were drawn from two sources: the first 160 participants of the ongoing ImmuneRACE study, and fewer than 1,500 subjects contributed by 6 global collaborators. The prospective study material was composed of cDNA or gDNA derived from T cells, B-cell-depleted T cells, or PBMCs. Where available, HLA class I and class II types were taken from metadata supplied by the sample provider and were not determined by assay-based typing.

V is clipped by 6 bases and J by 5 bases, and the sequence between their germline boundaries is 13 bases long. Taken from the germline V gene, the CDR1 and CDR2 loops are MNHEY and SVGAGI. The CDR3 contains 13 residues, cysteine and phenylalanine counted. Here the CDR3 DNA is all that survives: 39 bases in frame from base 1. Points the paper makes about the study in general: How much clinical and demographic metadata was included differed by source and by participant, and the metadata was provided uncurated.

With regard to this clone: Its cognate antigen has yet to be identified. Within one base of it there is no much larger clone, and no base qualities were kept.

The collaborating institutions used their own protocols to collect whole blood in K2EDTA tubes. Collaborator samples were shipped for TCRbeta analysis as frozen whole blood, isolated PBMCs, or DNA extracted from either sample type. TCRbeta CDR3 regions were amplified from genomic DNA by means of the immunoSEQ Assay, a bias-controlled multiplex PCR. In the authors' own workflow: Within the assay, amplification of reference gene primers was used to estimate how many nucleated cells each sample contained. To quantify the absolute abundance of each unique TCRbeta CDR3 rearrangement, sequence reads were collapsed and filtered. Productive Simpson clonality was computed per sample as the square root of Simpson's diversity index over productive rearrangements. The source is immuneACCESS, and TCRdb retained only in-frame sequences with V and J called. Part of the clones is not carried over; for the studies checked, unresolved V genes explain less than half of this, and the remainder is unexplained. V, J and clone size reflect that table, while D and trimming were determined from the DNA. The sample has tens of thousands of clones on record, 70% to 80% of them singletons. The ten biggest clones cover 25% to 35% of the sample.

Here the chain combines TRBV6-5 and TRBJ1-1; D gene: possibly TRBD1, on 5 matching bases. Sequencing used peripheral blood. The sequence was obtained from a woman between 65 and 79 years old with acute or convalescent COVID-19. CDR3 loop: CASRGQMGTEAFF. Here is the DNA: TGTGCCAGCAGAGGACAAATGGGTACTGAAGCTTTCTTT.